The present T cell receptor (beta chain) was sequenced within a study of cytomegalovirus exposure and HLA in healthy donors. Study-wide background: Among the approximately 380 donors who were genotyped, 81% fell in the genetic ancestry cluster that is associated with self-reported Caucasian donors.

The V gene's germline CDR1 is MNHEY and CDR2 SMNVEV (reference sequence). The V and J ends lost 4 bases and 3 bases respectively, with 19 bases between them. The CDR3 runs 16 residues. Healthy people donating bone marrow made up the donors. Primers for the PCR totalled 60 Vbeta and 13 Jbeta. As processed by the authors: Among the unique TCR beta chains that a later analysis counted, about 84 million in all, roughly 9.9 million were shared. The data were produced by immunoSEQ multiplex PCR, yet TCRdb's version contains in-frame clones alone and is incomplete. The D gene and trimming were derived from the DNA, and the V and J assignments and clone size from that table. Here the sample table reports 200,000 to 250,000 clones.

This chain joins TRBV27 and TRBJ2-7; TRBD2 might be the D (6 bases). This clonotype was sampled from a girl aged 2-10 years in good health and CMV-seropositive. The sequenced material came from PBMCs. The CDR3 region has the DNA TGTGCCAGCAGTTCCCTCGGTAGGGACTCACACTACGAGCAGTACTTC. Its translation: CASSSLGRDSHYEQYF.